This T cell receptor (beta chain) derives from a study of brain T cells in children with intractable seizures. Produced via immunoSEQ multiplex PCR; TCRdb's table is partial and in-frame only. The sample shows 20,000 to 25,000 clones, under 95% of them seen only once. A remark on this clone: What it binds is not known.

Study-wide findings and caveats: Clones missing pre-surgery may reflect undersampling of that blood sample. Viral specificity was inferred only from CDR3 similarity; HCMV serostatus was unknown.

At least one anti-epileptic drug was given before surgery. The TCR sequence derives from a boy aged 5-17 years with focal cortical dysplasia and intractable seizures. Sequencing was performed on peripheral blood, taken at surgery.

The chain's CDR3 is CASSMVGTGANVLTF. The CDR3, as DNA: TGTGCCAGTAGTATGGTAGGGACTGGGGCCAACGTCCTGACTTTC. The chain has TRBV19 and TRBJ2-6, with D uncertain. CDR1 and CDR2 from the germline V gene are LNHDA and SQIVND (reference sequence). The CDR3 length is 15 residues. V lost 3 bases to trimming and J lost 2 bases, with 8 bases between them. The entire variable domain, with the rest obtained from reference TRBV19 and TRBJ2-6, is as follows: DGGITQSPKYLFRKEGQNVTLSCEQNLNHDAMYWYRQDPGQGLRLIYYSQIVNDFQKGDIAEGYSVSREKKESFPLTVTSAQKNPTAFYLCASSMVGTGANVLTFGAGSRLTVL.